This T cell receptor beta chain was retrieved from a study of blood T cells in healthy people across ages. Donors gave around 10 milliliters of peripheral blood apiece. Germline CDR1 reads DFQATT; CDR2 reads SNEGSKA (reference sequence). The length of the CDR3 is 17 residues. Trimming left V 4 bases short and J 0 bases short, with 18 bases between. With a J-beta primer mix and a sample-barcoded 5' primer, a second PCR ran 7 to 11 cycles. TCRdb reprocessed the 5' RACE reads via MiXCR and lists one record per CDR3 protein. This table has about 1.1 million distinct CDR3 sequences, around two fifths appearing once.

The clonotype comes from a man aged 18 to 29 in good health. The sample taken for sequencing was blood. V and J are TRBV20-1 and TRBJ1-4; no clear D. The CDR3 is CSATTRRTHATNEKLFF. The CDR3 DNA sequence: TGCAGTGCTACAACCAGACGGACCCATGCAACTAATGAAAAACTGTTTTTT.